The present T cell receptor (beta chain) was sequenced within a study of blood T cell repertoires in COVID-19. Clones were read by immunoSEQ multiplex PCR, and TCRdb kept only the in-frame ones, dropping some. The sample has some 72,000 clones; over 80% are singletons. This clone was seen a single time. The sample consisted of peripheral blood. The clonotype was recovered from a man aged 50 to 59 with COVID-19, enrolled during active disease.

The CDR3 loop reads CASSLRREQFF. The CDR3 nucleotides are TGTGCCAGCAGCTTGCGGCGGGAGCAGTTCTTC. V and J are TRBV5-5 and TRBJ2-1, with D uncertain. The length of the CDR3 is 11 residues. The V end lost 1 base, the J end lost 10 bases, and 6 bases lay between the germline ends. The germline V gene has CDR1 SGHKS and CDR2 YYEKEE (reference sequence).